The entry that follows covers one TCR beta chain sequence. No antigen is known for it. Then a second PCR, running about 6 to 12 cycles, was carried out with a sample-barcoded 5' primer and a J-beta primer mix. Every cDNA molecule carried a tag from a template-switch adaptor bearing 12 random nucleotides. TCRdb reprocessed the 5' RACE reads with MiXCR, giving one entry per CDR3 protein. The repertoire holds about 580,000 distinct CDR3 sequences, with roughly 48% as singletons. The CDR3 extends over 17 amino acids. Germline CDR1 is DFQATT and CDR2 is SNEGSKA (reference sequence). The V end was cut by 4 bases, the J end by 0 bases, with 20 bases between. The sample comes from a study of blood T cells in healthy people across ages. Broader study findings: A roughly linear fall in TCR beta diversity per million T cells was seen with increasing age.

The sequencing sample was made of blood. This sequence originates from an elderly man in good health. This chain connects TRBV20-1 to TRBJ2-3; a possible D gene is TRBD2 (6 bases). The CDR3 bases are TGCAGTGCTAAACGGGTGGAGGGGTTGTGGAGCACAGATACGCAGTATTTT. This codes for CSAKRVEGLWSTDTQYF.